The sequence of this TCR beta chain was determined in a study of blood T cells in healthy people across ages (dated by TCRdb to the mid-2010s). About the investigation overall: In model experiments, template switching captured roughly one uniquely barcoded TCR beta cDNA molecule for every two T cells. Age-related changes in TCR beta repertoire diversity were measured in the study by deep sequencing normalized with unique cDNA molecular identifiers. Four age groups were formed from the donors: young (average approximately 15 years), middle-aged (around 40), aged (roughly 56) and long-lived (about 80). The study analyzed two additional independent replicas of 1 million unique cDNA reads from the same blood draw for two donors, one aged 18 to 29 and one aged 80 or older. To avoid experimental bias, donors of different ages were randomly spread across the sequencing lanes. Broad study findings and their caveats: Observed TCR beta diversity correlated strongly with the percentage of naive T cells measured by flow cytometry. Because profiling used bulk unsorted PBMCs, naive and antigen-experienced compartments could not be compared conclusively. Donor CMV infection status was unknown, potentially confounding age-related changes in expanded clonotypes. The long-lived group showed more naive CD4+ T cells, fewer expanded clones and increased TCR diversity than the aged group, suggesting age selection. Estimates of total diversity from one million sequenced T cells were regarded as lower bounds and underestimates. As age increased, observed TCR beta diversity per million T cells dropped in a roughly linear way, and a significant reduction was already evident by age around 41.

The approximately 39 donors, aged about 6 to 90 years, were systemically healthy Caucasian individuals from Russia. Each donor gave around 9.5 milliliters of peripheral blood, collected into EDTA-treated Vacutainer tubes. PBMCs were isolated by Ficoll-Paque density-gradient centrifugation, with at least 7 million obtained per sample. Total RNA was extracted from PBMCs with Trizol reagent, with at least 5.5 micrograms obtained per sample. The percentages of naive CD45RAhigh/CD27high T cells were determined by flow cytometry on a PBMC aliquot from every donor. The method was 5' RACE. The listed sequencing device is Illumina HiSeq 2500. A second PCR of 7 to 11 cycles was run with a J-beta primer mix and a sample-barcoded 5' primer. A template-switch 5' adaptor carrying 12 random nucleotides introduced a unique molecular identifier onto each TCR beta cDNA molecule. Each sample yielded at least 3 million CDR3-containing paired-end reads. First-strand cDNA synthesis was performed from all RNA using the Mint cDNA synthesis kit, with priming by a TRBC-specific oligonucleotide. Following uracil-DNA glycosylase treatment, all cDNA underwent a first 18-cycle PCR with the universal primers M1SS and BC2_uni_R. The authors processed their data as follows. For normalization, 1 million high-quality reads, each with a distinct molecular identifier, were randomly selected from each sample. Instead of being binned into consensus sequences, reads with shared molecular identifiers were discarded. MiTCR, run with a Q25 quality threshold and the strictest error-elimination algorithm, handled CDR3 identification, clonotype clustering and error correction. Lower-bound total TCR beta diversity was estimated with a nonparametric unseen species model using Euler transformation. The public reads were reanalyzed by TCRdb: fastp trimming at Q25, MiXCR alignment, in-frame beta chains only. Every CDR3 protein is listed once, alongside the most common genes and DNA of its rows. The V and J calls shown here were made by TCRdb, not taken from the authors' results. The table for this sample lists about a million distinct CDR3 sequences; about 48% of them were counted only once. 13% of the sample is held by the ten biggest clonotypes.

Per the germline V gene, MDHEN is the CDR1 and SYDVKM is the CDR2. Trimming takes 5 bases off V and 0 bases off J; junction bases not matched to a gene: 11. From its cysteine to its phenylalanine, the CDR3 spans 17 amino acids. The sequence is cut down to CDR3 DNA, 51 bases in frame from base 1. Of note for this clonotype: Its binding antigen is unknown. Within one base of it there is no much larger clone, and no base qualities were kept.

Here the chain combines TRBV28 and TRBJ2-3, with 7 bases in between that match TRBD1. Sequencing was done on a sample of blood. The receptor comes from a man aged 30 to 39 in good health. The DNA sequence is TGTGCCAGCAGTCGACTGTACAGGGGCGCTAGCACAGATACGCAGTATTTT. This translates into CASSRLYRGASTDTQYF.